The T cell receptor beta chain under discussion was sequenced for a study of T-cell reconstitution after alpha-beta-depleted transplantation in children. A remark on this clonotype: Its cognate antigen is unknown.

This CDR3 spans 13 amino acids. Germline V gene data show CDR1 as SGHTA and CDR2 as FQGTGA. The V end lost 5 bases, the J end lost 5 bases, and 12 bases lay between the germline ends. Study outcomes and limitations: At around two months after transplant, the alpha-beta T cells were reportedly derived from several hundred expanded clones that came from non-depleted graft cells.

The authors prepared the TCRbeta library with unique molecular identifiers. TCRdb re-analysed the PCR reads in MiXCR, keeping a single row per CDR3 protein. The sample yields some 600,000 distinct CDR3 sequences, over 10% seen once. The V gene is TRBV7-3, the J gene TRBJ2-5; no clear D. This TCR came from a male patient between 10 and 17 years old who had a stem cell transplant for acute myeloid leukemia, so the T cells may come from the graft donor. The material sequenced was PBMCs, mostly from graft donor cells, taken 360 days after TCRalphabeta/CD19-depleted stem cell transplant. CDR3 residues: CASSPRRWETQYF. The CDR3 DNA reads TGTGCCAGCAGCCCACGACGCTGGGAGACCCAGTACTTC.